This is a list of T cell receptor beta chains from one sample in a study of T-cell memory formation after mild COVID-19. TCRdb recomputed calls from the 5' RACE reads with MiXCR, one row per CDR3 protein. The sample lists approximately 100,000 distinct CDR3 sequences, 17% occurring once. The specimen was PBMCs or a T cell subset sorted from them (not recorded which). The receptors were gathered from an adult woman who had mild COVID-19 (a few samples of this study predate the infection). Cell type and time point are not known. Both conserved end residues are part of each CDR3. The D gene is left open where the match is weak. Clone size, where shown, is once, few, many, or a class for clones that have expanded.

V gene	D gene	CDR3 length	clone size	J gene	CDR3 DNA	CDR3 protein
TRBV4-3	.	15	.	TRBJ2-5	TGCGCCAGCAGCCAAGATTCCGTGGGTGGGGAGACCCAGTACTTC	CASSQDSVGGETQYF
TRBV6-2/TRBV6-3	.	14	few	TRBJ2-1	TGTGCCAGCAGTTACAGCACAGAGGGCAATGAGCAGTTCTTC	CASSYSTEGNEQFF
TRBV7-6	TRBD2	16	few	TRBJ2-1	TGTGCCAGCAGCGTTATAGCGGGAGGGTATACCAATGAGCAGTTCTTC	CASSVIAGGYTNEQFF
TRBV20-1	.	12	.	TRBJ2-3	TGCAGTGCTAGAGCGTTAGTCCGTACGCAGTATTTT	CSARALVRTQYF
TRBV29-1	TRBD2	15	few	TRBJ2-2	TGCAGCGTTGTGACTAGCGGGTCGAACACCGGGGAGCTGTTTTTT	CSVVTSGSNTGELFF
TRBV7-6	.	13	few	TRBJ1-1	TGTGCCAGCAGCGCCGCAGGGTTTCCTGAAGCTTTCTTT	CASSAAGFPEAFF
TRBV29-1	.	15	.	TRBJ2-1	TGCAGCGTCCCCGGTCGTATAAGCTCCTACAATGAGCAGTTCTTC	CSVPGRISSYNEQFF
TRBV7-6	.	13	.	TRBJ2-5	TGTGCCAGCAGCTTAGCGTACCAAGAGACCCAGTACTTC	CASSLAYQETQYF
TRBV2	.	14	few	TRBJ1-2	TGTGCCAGCAGTGTGGGCCCAGCTAACTATGGCTACACCTTC	CASSVGPANYGYTF
TRBV5-1	TRBD1	15	few	TRBJ2-1	TGCGCCAGCAGCTACCGGGACAGGCTATACAATGAGCAGTTCTTC	CASSYRDRLYNEQFF
TRBV3-1	.	15	few	TRBJ2-7	TGTGCCAGCAGCCGATTTGCCGGGACCGCCTTCGAGCAGTACTTC	CASSRFAGTAFEQYF
TRBV7-2	.	13	few	TRBJ2-6	TGTGCCAGTCCGGGGTCAGGGGCCAACGTCCTGACTTTC	CASPGSGANVLTF
TRBV15	TRBD1	14	.	TRBJ1-2	TGTGCCACCAGCACCGGGACAGGGAACTATGGCTACACCTTC	CATSTGTGNYGYTF
TRBV29-1	TRBD1	14	few	TRBJ2-5	TGCAGCGTTGAAGATCAGGGGGCAGTGGAGACCCAGTACTTC	CSVEDQGAVETQYF
TRBV11-2	TRBD1	15	.	TRBJ1-6	TGTGCCAGCAGCTCGTTCAGGGGGCGGGTTTCACCCCTCCACTTT	CASSSFRGRVSPLHF
TRBV29-1	.	16	many	TRBJ2-7	TGCAGCGTTGAGAATCCGGGACTCGATAGCTCCTACGAGCAGTACTTC	CSVENPGLDSSYEQYF
TRBV11-2	.	14	.	TRBJ1-1	TGTGCCAGCAGCTTAGCTCACGGGAACACTGAAGCTTTCTTT	CASSLAHGNTEAFF
TRBV2	.	14	few	TRBJ2-7	TGTGCCAGCAGGACGAGGTCAGCTTTTCAAGAGCAGTACTTC	CASRTRSAFQEQYF
TRBV4-1	.	14	.	TRBJ1-1	TGCGCCAGCAGCCAAGACCGGCGGAACACTGAAGCTTTCTTT	CASSQDRRNTEAFF
TRBV5-6	TRBD2	14	.	TRBJ2-1	TGTGCCAGCAGCTCCTCTAGCGGGACCGGTGAGCAGTTCTTC	CASSSSSGTGEQFF
TRBV6-4	.	18	few	TRBJ2-3	TGTGCCAGCAGTGACTCGATCGATTGCGCTAGGGTGGTTGATACGCAGTATTTT	CASSDSIDCARVVDTQYF
TRBV29-1	.	13	.	TRBJ2-7	TGCAGCGTATTGACAGGCCAGACCTACGAGCAGTACTTC	CSVLTGQTYEQYF
TRBV11-2	.	13	.	TRBJ2-1	TGTGCCAGCAGCTTAGGGGTCTCCAATGAGCAGTTCTTC	CASSLGVSNEQFF
TRBV3-1	.	17	few	TRBJ2-5	TGTGCCAGCAGCCAATGGTCGACGGGCAGGGGAGAGGAGACCCAGTACTTC	CASSQWSTGRGEETQYF
TRBV2	TRBD1	14	.	TRBJ1-1	TGTGCCAGCAGTGAGTGGGACAGGGAGACTGAAGCTTTCTTT	CASSEWDRETEAFF
TRBV2	.	13	.	TRBJ1-3	TGTGCCACCCCCGGGCCAACTGGAAACACCATATATTTT	CATPGPTGNTIYF
TRBV18	.	15	many	TRBJ2-7	TGTGCCAGCTCACCCGGGAAGGAGGTCTGGTACGAGCAGTACTTC	CASSPGKEVWYEQYF
TRBV7-9	TRBD1	12	few	TRBJ2-7	TGTGCCAGCAGCTTCGACAGGGACGAGCAGTACTTC	CASSFDRDEQYF
TRBV20-1	.	16	.	TRBJ1-1	TGCAGTGCTAGATCCTTTCGGATATCCCAGTCCACTGAAGCTTTCTTT	CSARSFRISQSTEAFF
TRBV4-1	.	13	many	TRBJ1-1	TGCGCCAGCAGCATGAGGTGGGACACTGAAGCTTTCTTT	CASSMRWDTEAFF
TRBV12-3/TRBV12-4	TRBD2	16	few	TRBJ2-2	TGTGCCAGCAGCCATGGACTAGATCGGGACACCGGGGAGCTGTTTTTT	CASSHGLDRDTGELFF
TRBV12-3/TRBV12-4	.	13	few	TRBJ1-2	TGTGCCAGCAGTTTGGGTCAGATCTATGGCTACACCTTC	CASSLGQIYGYTF
TRBV21-1	.	17	few	TRBJ1-3	TGTGCCAGCAGCAAAGATGCAGGGCTTATCCCGGGAAACACCATATATTTT	CASSKDAGLIPGNTIYF
TRBV19	.	15	.	TRBJ1-1	TGTGCCAGTAGTGTCACGACACCACCCCACGGGGGGGCTTTCTTT	CASSVTTPPHGGAFF
TRBV6-5	.	14	few	TRBJ2-1	TGTGCCAGCAGCCCCGGAGACCGCTACAATGAGCAGTTCTTC	CASSPGDRYNEQFF